What follows is one T cell receptor (beta chain) and its context. Clones were sequenced by immunoSEQ multiplex PCR, and TCRdb holds only the in-frame ones, with some missing. Among about 280,000 clones, under 90% were seen once, and the ten largest hold 1.9%. This CDR3 spans 15 amino acids. The V end was cut by 6 bases, the J end by 0 bases, with 9 bases between. CDR1 SNHLY and CDR2 FYNNEI come from the germline V gene. The sample originates from a study of blood T cell repertoires in COVID-19. Whole-study context: Samples of COVID-19 (acute and convalescent) were obtained from the United States, Italy and Spain.

The chain links TRBV2 to TRBJ2-6, with D maybe TRBD1 (6 bases). This TCR came from a woman aged 55-69 years who had recovered from COVID-19. The sample consisted of PBMCs or T cells enriched from blood (not recorded which). CDR3 nucleotide sequence: TGTGCCAGCAGAGAACAGGGCTCTGGGGCCAACGTCCTGACTTTC. This translates into CASREQGSGANVLTF.